Listed here is a single TCR beta chain. Its antigen is currently unknown. The entry originates in a study of T cell repertoires in cytomegalovirus infection. Study-level findings and limits: In two of eight donors, the top clonotype was HLA-C-restricted CMV-specific.

A single record per CDR3 protein comes from TCRdb applying MiXCR to the reads. The sample contains some 680,000 distinct CDR3 sequences, approximately 34% of which appear only once. With 4 bases clipped from V and 6 bases from J, the junction kept 8 bases outside the gene matches. CDR3 size: 15 residues. The germline CDR1 and CDR2 sequences are SEHNR and FQNEAQ (reference sequence). The gene calls are TRBV7-9 and TRBJ1-1, with 10 bases fitting TRBD1. The receptor was isolated from a human donor in good health (CMV status not recorded). Some clones in this sample may be carry-over from other donors' samples. The sample consisted of PBMCs. In nucleotides, the CDR3 is TGTGCCAGCAGCTCCGGACAGGGGGAAAAGTCTGAAGCTTTCTTT. It specifies CASSSGQGEKSEAFF.